The 21 T cell receptor beta chains below come from one sample, sequenced in a study of blood T cell repertoires in COVID-19 (dated by TCRdb to 2020 to 2022). The library relied on the immunoSEQ multiplex PCR assay. The clones in this table, taken by TCRdb from immuneACCESS, are in-frame only. Not every clone is retained; where verified, under half of the shortfall comes from an unresolved V gene, and the cause of the rest is unknown. Counted in this sample were about 180,000 clones; approximately 89% of them appeared once. The top ten hold 6.2% of the sample. The sequencing input was PBMCs or T cells enriched from blood (not recorded which). These receptors were obtained from a middle-aged man who had recovered from COVID-19.

In DNA form, the CDR3 reads TGCGCCAGCATCGGAAGTCGGAGGGAAGCTTTCTTT. Amino acid sequence: CASIGSRREAFF. This chain links TRBV5-1 with TRBJ1-1; D unclear. The germline V gene has CDR1 SGHRS and CDR2 YFSETQ. The germline V and J ends were trimmed by 6 bases and 8 bases, with 14 bases remaining between them. This CDR3 has 12 residues.

The CDR3 bases are TGTGCCAGCAGTTCCTCAGGGGCCGTGAACACTGAAGCTTTCTTT. Residues: CASSSSGAVNTEAFF. This chain uses TRBV28 with TRBJ1-1, with D possibly being TRBD1 (6 bases). V was clipped by 4 bases and J by 0 bases, with 12 bases between them. This CDR3 region has 15 residues. CDR1 MDHEN and CDR2 SYDVKM come from the germline V gene. Using reference TRBV28 and TRBJ1-1 for the parts outside the CDR3, the full variable domain is DVKVTQSSRYLVKRTGEKVFLECVQDMDHENMFWYRQDPGLGLRLIYFSYDVKMKEKGDIPEGYSVSREKKERFSLILESASTNQTSMYLCASSSSGAVNTEAFFGQGTRLTVV.

The chain couples TRBV7-3 to TRBJ2-5, with unresolved D. V was shortened by 0 bases and J by 7 bases, with 9 bases between the two germline ends. This CDR3 is built from 13 residues. CDR1 and CDR2 (germline): SGHTA, FQGTGA. The CDR3, as DNA: TGTGCCAGCAGCTTAACAGTGGTGGCGACCCAGTACTTC. Protein sequence: CASSLTVVATQYF. Using reference TRBV7-3 and TRBJ2-5 for the parts outside the CDR3, the full variable domain is GAGVSQTPSNKVTEKGKYVELRCDPISGHTALYWYRQSLGQGPEFLIYFQGTGAADDSGLPNDRFFAVRPEGSVSTLKIQRTERGDSAVYLCASSLTVVATQYFGPGTRLLVL.

The genes are TRBV2 and TRBJ2-3; perhaps TRBD2 as D (6 bases). Trimming cost V 9 bases and J 8 bases, with 12 bases left between them. The CDR3 covers 11 residues. Germline values: CDR1 SNHLY, CDR2 FYNNEI. The chain's CDR3 is CARGAGLTQYF. CDR3 sequence (DNA): TGTGCCAGAGGGGCGGGACTTACGCAGTATTTT. Drawing the rest from reference TRBV2 and TRBJ2-3, the complete variable domain is EPEVTQTPSHQVTQMGQEVILRCVPISNHLYFYWYRQILGQKVEFLVSFYNNEISEKSEIFDDQFSVERPDGSNFTLKIRSTKLEDSAMYFCARGAGLTQYFGPGTRLTVL.

The chain carries TRBV4-1 and TRBJ1-3; tentatively, D is TRBD1 (6 bases). Germline lookup yields CDR1 MGHRA and CDR2 YSYEKL. The CDR3 loop spans 15 amino acids. V was pared by 0 bases and J by 6 bases, with 12 bases between. This CDR3 is CASSQEGAGPNTIYF. DNA for the CDR3: TGCGCCAGCAGCCAAGAGGGGGCAGGCCCAAACACCATATATTTT.

The chain uses TRBV6-5 and TRBJ2-7, with 7 nucleotides matching TRBD2. After removal of 4 bases from V and 3 bases from J, the junction contained 3 bases not matched to a gene. The CDR3 is 13 amino acids. Germline V gives CDR1 MNHEY, CDR2 SVGAGI. As DNA, the CDR3 is TGTGCCAGCAGTTCCACGGGGGGCTACGAGCAGTACTTC. Amino acids: CASSSTGGYEQYF.

The rearrangement joins TRBV7-9 to TRBJ2-1, with TRBD2 as a possible D gene (6 bases). Germline values: CDR1 SEHNR, CDR2 FQNEAQ (reference sequence). V lost 5 bases and J lost 3, with 14 bases in between. The CDR3 runs 15 residues. This CDR3 reads CASSVGTRNYNEQFF. CDR3 in DNA: TGTGCCAGCAGCGTCGGGACTCGGAACTACAATGAGCAGTTCTTC.

The V call is TRBV7-2, the J call TRBJ2-3; tentative D call: TRBD1 (6 bases). The CDR3 is 13 amino acids. CDR1 SGHTA and CDR2 FQGNSA come from the germline V gene. V lost 6 bases and J 10 bases, leaving 17 bases between the germline ends. CDR3 protein: CASSLSDRRSQYF. For the CDR3, the DNA is TGTGCCAGCAGTCTTTCAGACAGGAGGTCGCAGTATTTT.

The chain employs TRBV7-3 and TRBJ1-2, with 10 bases matching TRBD1. From germline, CDR1 is SGHTA and CDR2 FQGTGA. The CDR3 totals 15 residues. V shed 4 bases, J shed 11 bases, and the junction held 13 bases outside the gene matches. CDR3 bases: TGTGCCAGCAGCTCGAACTCCGGGACAGGGGCTCCTTACACCTTC. Amino acids: CASSSNSGTGAPYTF. Filled out from reference TRBV7-3 and TRBJ1-2, the complete variable domain reads GAGVSQTPSNKVTEKGKYVELRCDPISGHTALYWYRQSLGQGPEFLIYFQGTGAADDSGLPNDRFFAVRPEGSVSTLKIQRTERGDSAVYLCASSSNSGTGAPYTFGSGTRLTVV.

The genes are TRBV27 and TRBJ1-6; 11 bases agree with TRBD1. The CDR3 spans 15 residues. The V gene's germline CDR1 is MNHEY and CDR2 SMNVEV (reference sequence). The J segment lost 8 bases and the V segment lost 6 bases, leaving 6 bases of the junction unmatched. The chain's CDR3 is CASRTGTGGDSPLHF. CDR3 nucleotide sequence: TGTGCCAGCAGAACCGGGACAGGGGGAGATTCACCCCTCCACTTT.

This clone was observed a single time. This chain joins TRBV29-1 and TRBJ2-7; unclear D gene. CDR1 is SQVTM, CDR2 ANQGSEA, per germline. V was trimmed by 6 bases and J by 3 bases, leaving 9 bases between them. The CDR3 consists of 11 residues. The CDR3 spells CSVSMLYEQYF. In DNA, the CDR3 is TGCAGCGTCTCTATGCTCTACGAGCAGTACTTC.

This chain joins TRBV3-1 (or the pseudogene TRBV3-2) and TRBJ1-2; D remains ambiguous. Trimming shortened V by 1 base and J by 4 bases, and 10 bases separated the two germline ends. Germline V gene data show CDR1 as LGHDT and CDR2 as YNNKEL (reference sequence). The CDR3 totals 14 residues. The CDR3 spells CASSQASGIYGYTF. The DNA for the CDR3 is TGTGCCAGCAGCCAAGCCTCAGGAATCTATGGCTACACCTTC.

J is TRBJ2-3 and V is TRBV27; 11 bases agree with TRBD2. The CDR3 has 18 amino acids. V trimming: 4 bases; J trimming: 5 bases; junction bases outside the gene matches: 14. Germline CDR1 MNHEY, CDR2 SMNVEV (reference sequence). The CDR3 reads CASSSPPPLAGEGDTQYF. The CDR3 DNA reads as TGTGCCAGCAGTTCCCCACCTCCACTAGCGGGAGAGGGAGATACGCAGTATTTT.

The chain has TRBV18 and TRBJ2-4; a possible D gene is TRBD1 (5 bases). The CDR3 contains 15 residues. V was shortened by 0 bases and J by 9 bases, with 15 bases between the two germline ends. Germline CDR1 is KGHSH and CDR2 is LQKENI. The CDR3 loop is CASSPPAGNQGIQYF. The CDR3 DNA sequence: TGTGCCAGCTCACCACCGGCAGGGAATCAGGGCATTCAGTACTTC.

The rearrangement joins TRBV5-6 to TRBJ2-7; D is ambiguous. V lost 1 base and J lost 2, with 7 bases in between. Germline CDR1 is SGHDT and CDR2 is YYEEEE. The CDR3 has 13 amino acids. CDR3 bases: TGTGCCAGCAGCTTGAGCACCGCCTACGAGCAGTACTTC. It specifies CASSLSTAYEQYF.

This clone occurred once. This chain joins TRBV28 and TRBJ1-6; D remains unclear. This CDR3 region has 14 residues. The V gene's germline CDR1 is MDHEN and CDR2 SYDVKM. Trimming stripped 1 base from V and 4 bases from J, with 5 bases between. In DNA form, the CDR3 reads TGTGCCAGCAGTTTATCCAGTTATAATTCACCCCTCCACTTT. Translating gives CASSLSSYNSPLHF.

This chain links TRBV5-1 with TRBJ2-5; tentative D call: TRBD2 (6 bases). CDR1 is SGHRS and CDR2 is YFSETQ in the germline V gene. V gave up 7 bases and J gave up 5 bases, with 24 bases separating them. CDR3 size: 16 residues. This CDR3 reads CASRPDGGAGRETQYF. The CDR3 nucleotides are TGCGCCAGCCGGCCGGACGGGGGTGCGGGAAGGGAGACCCAGTACTTC.

This clone was found once. The V gene is TRBV10-3, the J gene TRBJ1-3; no clear D gene. The CDR3 extends over 17 amino acids. The germline CDR1 and CDR2 sequences are ENHRY and SYGVKD. Trimming shortened V by 3 bases and J by 2 bases, and 17 bases separated the two germline ends. The CDR3 loop is CAISEGSGKEAGNTIYF. For the CDR3, the DNA is TGTGCCATCAGTGAAGGTTCGGGCAAGGAGGCTGGAAACACCATATATTTT.

The chain employs TRBV5-4 and TRBJ2-1; D unclear. Trimming took 4 bases from V and 4 from J, leaving 12 bases between them. This CDR3 has 14 amino acids. Germline CDR1 SGHNT, CDR2 YYREEE (reference sequence). Here the CDR3 DNA reads TGTGCCAGCAGCAACCAACTAAAGTACAATGAGCAGTTCTTC. This translates into CASSNQLKYNEQFF.

This rearrangement joins TRBV6-5 to TRBJ1-2; possible D gene TRBD1, 6 bases. V lost 6 bases and J lost 8, with 16 bases in between. The CDR3 is 13 residues long. Germline values: CDR1 MNHEY, CDR2 SVGAGI. The CDR3: CASRRGGRVGYTF. CDR3 DNA sequence: TGTGCCAGCAGGCGAGGGGGTCGAGTCGGCTACACCTTC.

The gene calls are TRBV5-4 and TRBJ1-5; TRBD1 agrees at 8 bases. Germline-derived CDR1 and CDR2 are SGHNT and YYREEE (reference sequence). CDR3 length equals 15 residues. Trimming cost V 2 bases and J 7 bases; bases outside gene matches: 8. CDR3 sequence (DNA): TGTGCCAGCAGCTTCCGGACAGGGTTTTTCCAGCCCCAGCATTTT. Translation gives CASSFRTGFFQPQHF.